A selection of T cell receptor beta chains follows, all from one sample in a study of blood T cell repertoires in COVID-19. Assay used: immunoSEQ multiplex PCR; TCRdb lists only in-frame clones, some missing. The sample includes some 45,000 clones, around 90% of them seen just once. Sequencing was carried out using peripheral blood. The source is a man aged 70-80 years with active COVID-19. CDR3s include the opening cysteine and the closing phenylalanine or tryptophan. A D gene is named only where the DNA matches it firmly. Rows give clone size only sometimes, using once, few, many, or a class for an expanded clone.

d_call: TRBD1; v_call: TRBV6-5; j_call: TRBJ1-2; clone_size: once; cdr3_aa: CASRVGQGEGYTF; cdr3_nt: TGTGCCAGCAGGGTGGGACAGGGGGAAGGCTACACCTTC
d_call: NA; v_call: TRBV19; j_call: TRBJ2-1; clone_size: NA; cdr3_aa: CASSRSSGGPPYNEQFF; cdr3_nt: TGTGCCAGTAGTAGAAGCTCCGGGGGGCCACCCTACAATGAGCAGTTCTTC
d_call: NA; v_call: TRBV5-6; j_call: TRBJ2-2; clone_size: NA; cdr3_aa: CASSPEGAATGELFF; cdr3_nt: TGTGCCAGCAGCCCGGAGGGCGCAGCCACCGGGGAGCTGTTTTTT
d_call: TRBD1; v_call: TRBV5-5; j_call: TRBJ2-7; clone_size: NA; cdr3_aa: CASNPGQSYEQYF; cdr3_nt: TGTGCCAGCAACCCGGGACAGTCGTACGAGCAGTACTTC
d_call: NA; v_call: TRBV9; j_call: TRBJ2-2; clone_size: NA; cdr3_aa: CASSVAPWNTGELFF; cdr3_nt: TGTGCCAGCAGCGTAGCCCCATGGAACACCGGGGAGCTGTTTTTT
d_call: NA; v_call: TRBV2; j_call: TRBJ1-5; clone_size: few; cdr3_aa: CASSEVGRNQPQHF; cdr3_nt: TGTGCCAGCAGTGAAGTCGGTCGCAATCAGCCCCAGCATTTT
d_call: TRBD2; v_call: TRBV7-6; j_call: TRBJ2-6; clone_size: NA; cdr3_aa: CASSSPGGPGANVLTF; cdr3_nt: TGTGCCAGCAGCTCCCCGGGGGGGCCTGGGGCCAACGTCCTGACTTTC
d_call: TRBD1; v_call: TRBV6-6; j_call: TRBJ2-7; clone_size: NA; cdr3_aa: CASTRQGPSYEQYF; cdr3_nt: TGTGCCAGCACAAGACAGGGCCCCTCCTACGAGCAGTACTTC
d_call: TRBD2; v_call: TRBV19; j_call: TRBJ2-7; clone_size: once; cdr3_aa: CASSIGLAGARYEQYF; cdr3_nt: TGTGCCAGTAGTATAGGGTTAGCGGGGGCGCGCTACGAGCAGTACTTC
d_call: NA; v_call: TRBV6-5; j_call: TRBJ1-1; clone_size: NA; cdr3_aa: CASSYSLGAGVKEAFF; cdr3_nt: TGTGCCAGCAGTTACTCGTTGGGGGCGGGGGTGAAGGAAGCTTTCTTT
d_call: NA; v_call: TRBV10-1; j_call: TRBJ2-3; clone_size: NA; cdr3_aa: CASSPDSFITQYF; cdr3_nt: TGCGCCAGCAGTCCGGACTCCTTTATTACGCAGTATTTT
d_call: TRBD1; v_call: TRBV29-1; j_call: TRBJ1-1; clone_size: NA; cdr3_aa: CSVGRQGAYTEAFF; cdr3_nt: TGCAGCGTTGGCCGACAGGGGGCTTACACTGAAGCTTTCTTT
d_call: TRBD1; v_call: TRBV7-2; j_call: TRBJ2-2; clone_size: NA; cdr3_aa: CASGDRVERSYPRTELFF; cdr3_nt: TGTGCCAGCGGGGACAGGGTAGAACGGAGCTACCCTAGAACGGAGCTGTTTTTT
d_call: TRBD2; v_call: TRBV7-2; j_call: TRBJ2-3; clone_size: NA; cdr3_aa: CASSLISGGAADTQYF; cdr3_nt: TGTGCCAGCAGCTTAATTAGCGGGGGGGCCGCAGATACGCAGTATTTT
d_call: TRBD1; v_call: TRBV6-1; j_call: TRBJ2-7; clone_size: NA; cdr3_aa: CASSEGGQGSYEQYF; cdr3_nt: TGTGCCAGCAGTGAAGGGGGACAGGGTTCCTACGAGCAGTACTTC
d_call: TRBD2; v_call: TRBV3-1/TRBV3-2; j_call: TRBJ2-7; clone_size: NA; cdr3_aa: CASSLSAGGPYEQYF; cdr3_nt: TGTGCCAGCAGTCTTTCGGCGGGGGGGCCCTACGAGCAGTACTTC
d_call: NA; v_call: TRBV3-1/TRBV3-2; j_call: TRBJ1-2; clone_size: NA; cdr3_aa: CASSQSQRGWDGYTF; cdr3_nt: TGTGCCAGCAGTCAATCCCAACGGGGATGGGATGGCTACACCTTC
d_call: NA; v_call: TRBV11-2; j_call: TRBJ1-2; clone_size: NA; cdr3_aa: CASSLDGGYGYTF; cdr3_nt: TGTGCCAGCAGCTTAGACGGCGGCTATGGCTACACCTTC
d_call: TRBD1; v_call: TRBV28; j_call: TRBJ1-5; clone_size: NA; cdr3_aa: CASSLRTGHSNQPQHF; cdr3_nt: TGTGCCAGCAGTTTACGGACAGGCCATAGCAATCAGCCCCAGCATTTT
d_call: TRBD2; v_call: TRBV4-1; j_call: TRBJ2-5; clone_size: NA; cdr3_aa: CASSQGAGGIETQYF; cdr3_nt: TGCGCCAGCAGCCAAGGAGCGGGGGGGATAGAGACCCAGTACTTC
d_call: NA; v_call: TRBV5-1; j_call: TRBJ2-7; clone_size: few; cdr3_aa: CASSLDFYEQYF; cdr3_nt: TGCGCCAGCAGCTTGGACTTCTACGAGCAGTACTTC
d_call: TRBD2; v_call: TRBV7-9; j_call: TRBJ2-3; clone_size: once; cdr3_aa: CASSSGLAGPTDTQYF; cdr3_nt: TGTGCCAGCAGCTCAGGACTAGCGGGGCCCACAGATACGCAGTATTTT
d_call: NA; v_call: TRBV7-6; j_call: TRBJ2-2; clone_size: NA; cdr3_aa: CASSPTGVTDTGELFF; cdr3_nt: TGTGCCAGCAGCCCGACGGGGGTTACGGACACCGGGGAGCTGTTTTTT
d_call: TRBD1; v_call: TRBV6-6; j_call: TRBJ2-7; clone_size: NA; cdr3_aa: CASKTTGGTYEQYF; cdr3_nt: TGTGCCAGCAAAACGACAGGGGGGACCTACGAGCAGTACTTC
d_call: TRBD1; v_call: TRBV5-1; j_call: TRBJ1-2; clone_size: NA; cdr3_aa: CASSPGTEVYGYTF; cdr3_nt: TGCGCCAGCAGCCCTGGGACAGAAGTCTATGGCTACACCTTC
d_call: TRBD1; v_call: TRBV2; j_call: TRBJ2-5; clone_size: NA; cdr3_aa: CASSRGTGFETQYF; cdr3_nt: TGTGCCAGCAGTAGGGGGACAGGGTTCGAGACCCAGTACTTC
d_call: TRBD2; v_call: TRBV7-3; j_call: TRBJ2-5; clone_size: NA; cdr3_aa: CASSMGLQETQYF; cdr3_nt: TGTGCCAGCAGCATGGGACTACAAGAGACCCAGTACTTC
d_call: NA; v_call: TRBV5-1; j_call: TRBJ2-2; clone_size: NA; cdr3_aa: CASSWAAGNTGELFF; cdr3_nt: TGCGCCAGCAGCTGGGCGGCGGGGAACACCGGGGAGCTGTTTTTT
d_call: TRBD1; v_call: TRBV6-5; j_call: TRBJ2-2; clone_size: NA; cdr3_aa: CASIAGTANTGELFF; cdr3_nt: TGTGCCAGCATTGCAGGGACAGCTAACACCGGGGAGCTGTTTTTT